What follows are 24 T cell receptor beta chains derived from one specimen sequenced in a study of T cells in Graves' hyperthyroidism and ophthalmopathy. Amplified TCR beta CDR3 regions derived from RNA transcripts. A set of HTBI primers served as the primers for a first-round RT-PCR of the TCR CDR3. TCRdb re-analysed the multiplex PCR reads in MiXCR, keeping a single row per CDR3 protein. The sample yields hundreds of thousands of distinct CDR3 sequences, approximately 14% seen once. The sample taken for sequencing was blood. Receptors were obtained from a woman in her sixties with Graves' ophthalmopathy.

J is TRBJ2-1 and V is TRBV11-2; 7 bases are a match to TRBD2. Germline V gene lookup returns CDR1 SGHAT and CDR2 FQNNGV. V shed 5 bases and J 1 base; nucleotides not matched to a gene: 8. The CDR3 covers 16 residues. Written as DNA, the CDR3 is TGTGCCAGCAGCAAACAAGCGGGAAAATCCTACAATGAGCAGTTCTTC. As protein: CASSKQAGKSYNEQFF. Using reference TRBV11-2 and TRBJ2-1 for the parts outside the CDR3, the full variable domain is EAGVAQSPRYKIIEKRQSVAFWCNPISGHATLYWYQQILGQGPKLLIQFQNNGVVDDSQLPKDRFSAERLKGVDSTLKIQPAKLEDSAVYLCASSKQAGKSYNEQFFGPGTRLTVL.

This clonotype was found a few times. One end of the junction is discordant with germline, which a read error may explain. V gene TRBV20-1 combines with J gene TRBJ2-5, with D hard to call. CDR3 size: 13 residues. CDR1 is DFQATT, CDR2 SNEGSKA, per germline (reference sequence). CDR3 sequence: CSVRDLRGETQYF. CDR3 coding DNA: TGCAGTGTTAGAGATTTGCGTGGGGAGACCCAGTACTTC.

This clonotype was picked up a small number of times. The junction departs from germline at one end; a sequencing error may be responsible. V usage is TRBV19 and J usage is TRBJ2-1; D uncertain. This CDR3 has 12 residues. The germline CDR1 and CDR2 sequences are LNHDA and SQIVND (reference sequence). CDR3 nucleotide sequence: TGTGCCAGTAGTATAGCCTACAATGAACAGTTCTTC. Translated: CASSIAYNEQFF.

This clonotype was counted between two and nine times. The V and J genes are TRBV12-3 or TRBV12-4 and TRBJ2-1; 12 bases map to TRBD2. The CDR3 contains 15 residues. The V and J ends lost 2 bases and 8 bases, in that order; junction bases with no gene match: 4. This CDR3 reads CASSLSLAGGDEQFF. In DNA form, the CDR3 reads TGTGCCAGCAGTTTATCACTAGCGGGAGGCGATGAGCAGTTCTTC.

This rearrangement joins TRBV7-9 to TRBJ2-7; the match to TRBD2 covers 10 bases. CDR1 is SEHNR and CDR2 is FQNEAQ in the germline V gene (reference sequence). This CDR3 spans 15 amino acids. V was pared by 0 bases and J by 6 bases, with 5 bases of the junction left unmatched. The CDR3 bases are TGTGCCAGCAGCTTAGCGCTAGCGGGAGAGGGCGAGCAGTACTTC. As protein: CASSLALAGEGEQYF.

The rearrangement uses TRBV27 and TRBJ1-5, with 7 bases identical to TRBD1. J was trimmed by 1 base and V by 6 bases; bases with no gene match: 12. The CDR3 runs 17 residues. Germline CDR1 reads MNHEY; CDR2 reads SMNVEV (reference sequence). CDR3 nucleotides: TGTGCCAGCAGGGAACAGGGGTGGGGGGTGAGCAATCAGCCCCAGCATTTT. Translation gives CASREQGWGVSNQPQHF.

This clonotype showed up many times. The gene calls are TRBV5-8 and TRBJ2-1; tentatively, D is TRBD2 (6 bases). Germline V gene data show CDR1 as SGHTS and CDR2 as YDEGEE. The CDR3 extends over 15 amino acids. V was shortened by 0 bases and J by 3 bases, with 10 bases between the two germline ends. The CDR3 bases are TGTGCCAGCAGCTTGGATCTAGCGTTCTACAATGAGCAGTTCTTC. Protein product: CASSLDLAFYNEQFF.

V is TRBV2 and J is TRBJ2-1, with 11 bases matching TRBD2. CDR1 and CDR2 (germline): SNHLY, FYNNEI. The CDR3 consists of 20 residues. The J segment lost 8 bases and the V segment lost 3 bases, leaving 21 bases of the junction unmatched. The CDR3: CASSEGSGRGGTSGSYEQFF. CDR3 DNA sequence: TGTGCCAGCAGTGAGGGCTCGGGCAGGGGGGGCACTAGCGGGAGTTATGAGCAGTTCTTC.

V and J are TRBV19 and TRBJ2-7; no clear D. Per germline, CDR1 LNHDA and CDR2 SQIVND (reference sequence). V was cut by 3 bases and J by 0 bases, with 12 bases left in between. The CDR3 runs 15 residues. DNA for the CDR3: TGTGCCAGTAGTATCGGGCAGATCTTCTCCTACGAGCAGTACTTC. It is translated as CASSIGQIFSYEQYF.

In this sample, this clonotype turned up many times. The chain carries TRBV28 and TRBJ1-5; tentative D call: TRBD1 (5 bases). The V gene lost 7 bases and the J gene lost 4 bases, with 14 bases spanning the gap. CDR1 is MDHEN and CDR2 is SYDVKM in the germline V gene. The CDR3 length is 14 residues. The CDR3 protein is CASTSGSPNQPQHF. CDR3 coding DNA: TGTGCCAGCACCTCAGGGTCCCCAAATCAGCCCCAGCATTTT.

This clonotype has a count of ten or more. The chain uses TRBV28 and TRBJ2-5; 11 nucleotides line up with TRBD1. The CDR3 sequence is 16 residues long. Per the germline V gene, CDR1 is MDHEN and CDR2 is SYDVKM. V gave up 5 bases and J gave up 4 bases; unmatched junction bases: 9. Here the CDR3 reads CASSPWRTGGAETQYF. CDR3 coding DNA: TGTGCCAGCAGTCCCTGGAGGACAGGGGGCGCAGAGACCCAGTACTTC.

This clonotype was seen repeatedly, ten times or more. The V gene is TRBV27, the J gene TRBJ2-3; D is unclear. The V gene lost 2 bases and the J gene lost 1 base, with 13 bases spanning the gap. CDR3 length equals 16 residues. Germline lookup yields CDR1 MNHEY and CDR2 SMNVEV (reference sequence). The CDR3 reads CASSLRAAIGTDTQYF. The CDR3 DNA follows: TGTGCCAGCAGTTTAAGGGCAGCAATAGGCACAGATACGCAGTATTTT.

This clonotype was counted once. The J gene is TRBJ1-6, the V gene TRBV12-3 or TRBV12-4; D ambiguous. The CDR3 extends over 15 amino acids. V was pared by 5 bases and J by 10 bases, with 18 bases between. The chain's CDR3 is CASSREGSRVSPLHF. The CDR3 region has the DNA TGTGCCAGCAGTAGGGAGGGCAGCCGGGTCTCACCCCTCCACTTT.

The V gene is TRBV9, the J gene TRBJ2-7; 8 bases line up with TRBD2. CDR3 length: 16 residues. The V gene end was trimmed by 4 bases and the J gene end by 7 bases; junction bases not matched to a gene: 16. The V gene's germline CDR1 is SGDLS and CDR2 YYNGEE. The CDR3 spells CASSRHSGLASREQYF. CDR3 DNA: TGTGCCAGCAGCCGACATAGTGGACTAGCTTCGAGAGAGCAGTACTTC.

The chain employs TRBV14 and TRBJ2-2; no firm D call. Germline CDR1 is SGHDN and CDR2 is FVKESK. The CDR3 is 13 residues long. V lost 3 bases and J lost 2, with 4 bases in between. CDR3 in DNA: TGTGCCAGCAGCCATCCTAACACCGGGGAGCTGTTTTTT. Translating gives CASSHPNTGELFF.

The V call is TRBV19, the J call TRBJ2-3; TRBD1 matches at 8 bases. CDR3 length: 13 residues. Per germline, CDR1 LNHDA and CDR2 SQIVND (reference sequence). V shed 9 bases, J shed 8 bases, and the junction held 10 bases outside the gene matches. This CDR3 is CASDRQGQGTQYF. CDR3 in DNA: TGTGCCAGCGACAGACAGGGGCAGGGTACGCAGTATTTT.

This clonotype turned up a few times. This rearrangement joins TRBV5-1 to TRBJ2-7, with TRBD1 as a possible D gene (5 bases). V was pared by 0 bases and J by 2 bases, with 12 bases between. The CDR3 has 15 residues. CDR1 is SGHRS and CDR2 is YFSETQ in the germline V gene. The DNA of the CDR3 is TGCGCCAGCAGCTTGGAGGCGGACAATACCTACGAGCAGTACTTC. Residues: CASSLEADNTYEQYF.

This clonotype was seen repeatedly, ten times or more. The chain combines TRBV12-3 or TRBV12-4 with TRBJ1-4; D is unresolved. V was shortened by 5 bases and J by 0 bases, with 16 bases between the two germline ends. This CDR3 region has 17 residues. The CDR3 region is CASSGSLTLATNEKLFF. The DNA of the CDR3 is TGTGCCAGCAGTGGGAGTTTGACGCTTGCAACTAATGAAAAACTGTTTTTT.

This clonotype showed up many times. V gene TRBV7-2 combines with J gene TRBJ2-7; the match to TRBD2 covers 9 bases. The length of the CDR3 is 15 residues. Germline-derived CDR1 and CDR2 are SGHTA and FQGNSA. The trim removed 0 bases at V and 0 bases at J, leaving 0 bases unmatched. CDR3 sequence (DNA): TGTGCCAGCAGCTTAGCTAGCGGGAGCTCCTACGAGCAGTACTTC. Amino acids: CASSLASGSSYEQYF. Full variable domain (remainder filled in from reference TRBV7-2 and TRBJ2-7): GAGVSQSPSNKVTEKGKDVELRCDPISGHTALYWYRQSLGQGLEFLIYFQGNSAPDKSGLPSDRFSAERTGGSVSTLTIQRTQQEDSAVYLCASSLASGSSYEQYFGPGTRLTVT.

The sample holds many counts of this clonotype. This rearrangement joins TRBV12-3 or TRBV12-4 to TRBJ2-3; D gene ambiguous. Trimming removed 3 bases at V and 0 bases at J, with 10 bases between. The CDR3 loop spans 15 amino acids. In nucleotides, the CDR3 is TGTGCCAGCAGTTTGGAGCAGTCTAGCACAGATACGCAGTATTTT. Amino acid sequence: CASSLEQSSTDTQYF.

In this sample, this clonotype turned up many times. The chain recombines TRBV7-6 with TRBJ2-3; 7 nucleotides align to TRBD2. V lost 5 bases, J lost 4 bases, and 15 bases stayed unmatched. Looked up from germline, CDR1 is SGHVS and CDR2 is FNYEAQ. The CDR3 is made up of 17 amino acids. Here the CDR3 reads CASSVGGGRGSADTQYF. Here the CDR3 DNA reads TGTGCCAGCAGCGTCGGGGGAGGGAGAGGTTCCGCAGATACGCAGTATTTT.

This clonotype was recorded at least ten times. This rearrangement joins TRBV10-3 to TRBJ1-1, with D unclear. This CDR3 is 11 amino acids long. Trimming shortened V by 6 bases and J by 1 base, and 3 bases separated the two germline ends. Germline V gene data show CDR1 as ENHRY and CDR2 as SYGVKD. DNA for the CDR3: TGTGCCATCAGGGAGAACACTGAAGCTTTCTTT. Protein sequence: CAIRENTEAFF.

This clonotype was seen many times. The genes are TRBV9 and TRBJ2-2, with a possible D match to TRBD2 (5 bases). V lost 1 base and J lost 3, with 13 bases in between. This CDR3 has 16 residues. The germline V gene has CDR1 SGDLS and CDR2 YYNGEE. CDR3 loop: CASSVPGGSDTGELFF. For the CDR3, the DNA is TGTGCCAGCAGCGTACCAGGAGGAAGCGACACCGGGGAGCTGTTTTTT.

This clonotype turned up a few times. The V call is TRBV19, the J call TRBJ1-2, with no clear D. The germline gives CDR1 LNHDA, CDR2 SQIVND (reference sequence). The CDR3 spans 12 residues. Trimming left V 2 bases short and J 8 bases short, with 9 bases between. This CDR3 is CASSITGSGYTF. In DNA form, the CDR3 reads TGTGCCAGTAGTATAACTGGGTCCGGCTACACCTTC.